This T cell receptor beta chain was profiled in a study of cytotoxic CD8 clonotypes in ibrutinib-treated CLL. Study summary: Of a cohort that held ten to twelve relapsed/refractory and some 14 treatment-naive patients, around 18 were IGHV unmutated. Study findings and constraints: Clonality, elevated at ibrutinib response, dropped back toward baseline at progression. Once treatment began, public clonotypes, which were uncommon, contracted or stayed stable. Clonality (at baseline) was higher than in age-matched healthy donors and tracked circulating CD8+ T-cell counts.

As regards this clone: Its antigen is unknown.

V lost 9 bases, J lost 6 bases, and 15 bases stayed unmatched. CDR1 is LNHDA, CDR2 SQIVND, per germline (reference sequence). The CDR3 covers 15 residues. Clones were sequenced by immunoSEQ multiplex PCR, and TCRdb holds only the in-frame ones, with some missing. Of about 140,000 clones in the sample, 75% to 95% are singletons; the top ten hold roughly a tenth. This rearrangement joins TRBV19 to TRBJ1-2; 8 positions agree with TRBD1. The sequence came from a human donor with chronic lymphocytic leukemia. Here the sequenced sample was PBMCs, taken after 12 months of ibrutinib treatment. The CDR3 sequence: CASTTGVASIDGYTF. Written as DNA, the CDR3 is TGTGCCAGCACGACAGGGGTTGCAAGTATAGATGGCTACACCTTC.